This T cell receptor (beta chain) was sequenced in a study of shared clonotypes between healthy human individuals. Concerning this clone: The target antigen is unknown.

Germline V CDR1 and CDR2: LNHDA, SQIVND (reference sequence). Trimming shortened V by 0 bases and J by 4 bases, and 9 bases separated the two germline ends. The CDR3 loop spans 14 amino acids. Findings of the study overall: Tissues were not sampled, only blood, and their repertoires likely differ. Non-shared clonotypes had lower generation probabilities than clonotypes shared by all four sorted-subset donors.

The authors split each subset's genomic DNA evenly across several immunoSEQ plates. This table comes from immunoSEQ multiplex PCR, and its TCRdb copy is limited to in-frame clones, with some not included. The table has approximately 530,000 clones, roughly 95% seen once; the top ten hold about 0.059%. This rearrangement joins TRBV19 to TRBJ1-1; no clear D. The source of this sequence is a woman aged 30 to 39 in good health. Sequencing was performed on naive CD4+ T cells sorted from blood. Sample subset: CD45RA+ positively selected. The CDR3 DNA reads as TGTGCCAGTAGTATAGAGAAGGTCCGCACTGAAGCTTTCTTT. Protein sequence: CASSIEKVRTEAFF.